This T cell receptor beta chain is from a study of regulatory T cells in long-lasting Graves disease. Both iRepertoire HTBI primers and Arm-PCR of CDR3 regions were used to build the TCR beta libraries. TCRdb itself ran the multiplex PCR reads through MiXCR, one entry per CDR3 protein. The sample holds hundreds of thousands of distinct CDR3 sequences; more than 15% are singletons and the top ten take more than 10%. The CDR3 is made up of 15 amino acids. The ends lost 6 bases at V and 4 bases at J; junction bases unmatched: 11. Time point in this sample: newly diagnosed GD, antithyroid drugs for less than 3 months. The TCR library was made from RNA extracted from PBMCs. Recruitment took place at an endocrinology department in Xi'an, China. Another study also made use of these data, one on T cells in Graves' hyperthyroidism and ophthalmopathy. Per that paper: No ophthalmopathy progression within 18 months constituted stable Graves' hyperthyroidism.

V gene TRBV12-3 or TRBV12-4 combines with J gene TRBJ2-5; TRBD2 agrees at 7 bases. Sample: peripheral blood mononuclear cells (PBMCs), taken at new diagnosis, from a patient treated with antithyroid drugs. This TCR was recovered from a man aged 18 to 29 with Graves disease. CDR3 DNA sequence: TGTGCCAGCAGGCTGGCGGGAGTGGCGGGAGAGACCCAGTACTTC. This codes for CASRLAGVAGETQYF.